The 29 T cell receptor beta chains presented below share a single source sample, sequenced in a study of blood T cell repertoires in COVID-19. Using immunoSEQ multiplex PCR, the repertoire was profiled, and TCRdb retains in-frame clones only, with some absent. In the table there are some 450,000 clones, 70% to 90% of which are singletons. The sequencing sample was made of peripheral blood. Every receptor here comes from a man aged 18 to 30 with COVID-19, enrolled during active disease.

This chain uses TRBV2 with TRBJ2-2; 8 bases align to TRBD2. With 4 bases clipped from V and 7 bases from J, the junction kept 5 bases outside the gene matches. The CDR3 consists of 14 residues. Germline V gene sequence: CDR1 SNHLY, CDR2 FYNNEI. This CDR3 reads CASSVASGFGELFF. The CDR3, as DNA: TGTGCCAGCAGTGTCGCTAGCGGGTTCGGGGAGCTGTTTTTT.

The chain is built from TRBV20-1 and TRBJ2-1; 8 bases align to TRBD2. CDR1 is DFQATT, CDR2 SNEGSKA, per germline (reference sequence). CDR3 length equals 15 residues. V shed 3 bases and J 4 bases; nucleotides not matched to a gene: 8. CDR3 amino acids: CSASHSGSNYNEQFF. The CDR3 nucleotides are TGCAGTGCTAGTCACAGCGGGAGTAATTACAATGAGCAGTTCTTC.

The V gene is TRBV28, the J gene TRBJ1-2, with 11 bases fitting TRBD1. Looked up from germline, CDR1 is MDHEN and CDR2 is SYDVKM. V was clipped by 3 bases and J by 7 bases; unmatched bases: 10. The CDR3 is 16 residues long. The CDR3 DNA reads as TGTGCCAGCAGTTTTCGGGGAGGACAGGGGGCGCTTGGCTACACCTTC. Translating gives CASSFRGGQGALGYTF.

The V gene is TRBV6-5, the J gene TRBJ2-1, with TRBD2 matching over 7 bases. Trimming took 0 bases from V and 9 from J; bases not matched to a gene: 5. The CDR3 consists of 14 residues. Germline lookup yields CDR1 MNHEY and CDR2 SVGAGI. CDR3 sequence: CASSYSIAGVEQFF. The CDR3 nucleotides are TGTGCCAGCAGTTACTCGATTGCGGGAGTTGAGCAGTTCTTC.

The chain is built from TRBV27 and TRBJ2-3; 8 bases are shared with TRBD2. Trimming took 6 bases from V and 7 from J; bases not matched to a gene: 12. The CDR3 length is 15 residues. Germline CDR1 MNHEY, CDR2 SMNVEV (reference sequence). The CDR3 DNA reads as TGTGCCAGCAGGCCAGCGGGAGTGCCGGTGAATACGCAGTATTTT. This encodes CASRPAGVPVNTQYF.

This sequence joins TRBV20-1 and TRBJ2-4; TRBD2 might be the D (5 bases). Trimming left V 3 bases short and J 7 bases short, with 7 bases between. The CDR3 has 11 amino acids. Germline V CDR1 and CDR2: DFQATT, SNEGSKA (reference sequence). CDR3 in amino acids: CSARASNIQYF. CDR3 in DNA: TGCAGTGCTAGGGCTAGCAACATTCAGTACTTC.

The chain carries TRBV5-1 and TRBJ2-5, with a possible D match to TRBD1 (6 bases). V was trimmed by 2 bases and J by 2 bases, leaving 13 bases between them. The germline gives CDR1 SGHRS, CDR2 YFSETQ. CDR3 length: 15 amino acids. CDR3 in amino acids: CASSLGGSRQETQYF. CDR3 in DNA: TGCGCCAGCAGCTTAGGGGGTTCAAGGCAAGAGACCCAGTACTTC.

V and J are TRBV13 and TRBJ1-1, with unresolved D. The germline V gene has CDR1 PRHDT and CDR2 FYEKMQ (reference sequence). The CDR3 totals 13 residues. V was shortened by 3 bases and J by 6 bases, with 11 bases between the two germline ends. Here the CDR3 DNA reads TGTGCCAGCAGCTTCCGGCGCGGGGCTGAAGCTTTCTTT. Its protein product is CASSFRRGAEAFF.

This chain uses TRBV19 with TRBJ1-5; D is unresolved. CDR3 length: 13 amino acids. V was shortened by 5 bases and J by 0 bases, with 5 bases between the two germline ends. Germline lookup yields CDR1 LNHDA and CDR2 SQIVND (reference sequence). In DNA, the CDR3 is TGTGCCAGTAGTCCCTATAGCAATCAGCCCCAGCATTTT. Protein product: CASSPYSNQPQHF.

The chain joins TRBV19 to TRBJ1-5; D might be TRBD1 (6 bases). Per germline, CDR1 LNHDA and CDR2 SQIVND (reference sequence). This CDR3 has 14 residues. The V and J ends lost 6 bases and 3 bases respectively, with 12 bases between them. This CDR3 reads CASRDSRTNQPQHF. CDR3 in DNA: TGTGCCAGTAGGGACAGTAGAACCAATCAGCCCCAGCATTTT.

The CDR3 loop is CASSSPAGGSTDTQYF. The DNA for the CDR3 is TGTGCCAGCAGTTCCCCGGCGGGGGGGAGCACAGATACGCAGTATTTT. J is TRBJ2-3 and V is TRBV6-5; 9 bases are a match to TRBD2. The length of the CDR3 is 16 residues. Germline CDR1 reads MNHEY; CDR2 reads SVGAGI. The trim removed 4 bases at V and 0 bases at J, leaving 5 bases unmatched.

This clone was counted once. One end of the junction fails to match germline, which may point to a read error. The rearrangement links TRBV27 to TRBJ2-7; the D gene is possibly TRBD2 (6 bases). Per germline, CDR1 MNHEY and CDR2 SMNVEV (reference sequence). The CDR3 runs 17 residues. The CDR3, as DNA: TGTGCCAGCATCCTCGTAGCCGGGGACTCCACCTCCGACGAGCAGTACTTC. Protein: CASILVAGDSTSDEQYF.

The chain couples TRBV6-5 to TRBJ1-6; possibly TRBD1 for D (6 bases). V shed 0 bases and J shed 5 bases, with 8 bases lying between them. The CDR3 length is 15 residues. Germline CDR1 and CDR2: MNHEY and SVGAGI. In nucleotides, the CDR3 is TGTGCCAGCAGTTACTCGACAGGCCATAATTCACCCCTCCACTTT. As protein: CASSYSTGHNSPLHF.

CDR3 in DNA: TGTGCCAGCAGCTCGCCGGGACTAGCGGACGATACGCAGTATTTT. It is translated as CASSSPGLADDTQYF. The chain uses TRBV5-4 and TRBJ2-3, with 11 bases aligning to TRBD2. This CDR3 has 15 residues. Per the germline V gene, CDR1 is SGHNT and CDR2 is YYREEE (reference sequence). V gave up 3 bases and J gave up 6 bases; unmatched junction bases: 6.

The chain uses TRBV5-1 and TRBJ1-3, with D possibly matching TRBD1 (6 bases). Per the germline V gene, CDR1 is SGHRS and CDR2 is YFSETQ. The CDR3 sequence is 16 residues long. V was cut by 4 bases and J by 3 bases, with 17 bases left in between. The chain's CDR3 is CASSGSAGVFGNTIYF. The CDR3 DNA reads as TGCGCCAGCAGCGGATCCGCAGGGGTTTTTGGAAACACCATATATTTT.

CDR3: CASSLQTGTGNTIYF. CDR3 in DNA: TGTGCCAGCAGCCTCCAGACAGGGACTGGAAACACCATATATTTT. The rearrangement links TRBV7-8 to TRBJ1-3, with TRBD1 identical over 7 bases. V lost 5 bases and J lost 2; bases outside the gene matches: 6. CDR3 length: 15 residues. Per the germline V gene, CDR1 is SGHVS and CDR2 is FQNEAQ.

This rearrangement joins TRBV2 to TRBJ2-3; 8 nucleotides match TRBD2. CDR3 length: 14 residues. J was trimmed by 4 bases and V by 5 bases; bases with no gene match: 5. Germline CDR1 is SNHLY and CDR2 is FYNNEI. CDR3 protein: CASSYSGSPDTQYF. The CDR3 DNA sequence: TGTGCCAGCAGTTACAGCGGGAGCCCAGATACGCAGTATTTT.

In regard to this clone: At one boundary the junction diverges from the germline segment, which might be a read error. The rearrangement joins TRBV4-2 to TRBJ2-1; D possibly corresponds to TRBD1 (5 bases). The CDR3 is made up of 14 amino acids. Germline values: CDR1 LGHNA, CDR2 YNFKEQ. CDR3 bases: TGTGCCAGCAGCGAAGACAGATCCTACAATGAGCAGTTCTTC. This translates into CASSEDRSYNEQFF.

The V and J genes are TRBV3-1 (or the pseudogene TRBV3-2) and TRBJ2-3; 12 bases agree with TRBD2. CDR1 and CDR2 from the germline V gene are LGHDT and YNNKEL (reference sequence). This CDR3 is built from 15 residues. J was trimmed by 1 base and V by 6 bases; bases with no gene match: 2. The CDR3 sequence: CASSWTSGGTDTQYF. The CDR3 DNA is TGTGCCAGCAGTTGGACTAGCGGGGGCACAGATACGCAGTATTTT.

CDR3 sequence reads: CASGLGLAGITDTQYF. Here the CDR3 DNA reads TGTGCTAGTGGTTTAGGACTAGCGGGGATCACAGATACGCAGTATTTT. This chain joins TRBV12-5 and TRBJ2-3, with TRBD2 matching 12 bases. This CDR3 contains 16 residues. Germline-derived CDR1 and CDR2 are LGHNT and FRNRAP. V was clipped by 3 bases and J by 2 bases; unmatched bases: 3.

This rearrangement joins TRBV2 to TRBJ2-3; 9 bases match TRBD1. Germline V CDR1 and CDR2: SNHLY, FYNNEI. CDR3 length equals 15 residues. V lost 4 bases and J lost 4; bases outside the gene matches: 6. This CDR3 is CASSATGGGSDTQYF. The DNA of the CDR3 is TGTGCCAGCAGTGCTACAGGGGGCGGGTCAGATACGCAGTATTTT.

The chain links TRBV6-5 to TRBJ2-2; TRBD1 is a possible D gene (5 bases). With 5 bases removed from V and 7 bases from J, the gap between germline ends came to 11 bases. Germline lookup yields CDR1 MNHEY and CDR2 SVGAGI. The CDR3 spans 13 residues. CDR3: CASSRNRFGELFF. In nucleotides, the CDR3 is TGTGCCAGCAGTCGAAACAGGTTCGGGGAGCTGTTTTTT.

This chain links TRBV5-5 with TRBJ2-7, with 9 positions matching TRBD2. This CDR3 has 18 residues. V dropped 1 base and J dropped 1; count of bases not matched to a gene: 12. Germline loops: CDR1 SGHKS, CDR2 YYEKEE (reference sequence). CDR3 sequence: CASSLRPAGAGGSYEQYF. CDR3 bases: TGTGCCAGCAGCTTGCGTCCTGCAGGAGCGGGGGGTTCCTACGAGCAGTACTTC.

The chain is built from TRBV6-5 and TRBJ2-2; D might be TRBD2 (5 bases). The V end was cut by 5 bases, the J end by 6 bases, with 10 bases between. This CDR3 contains 13 residues. CDR1 is MNHEY, CDR2 SVGAGI, per germline. The CDR3 DNA reads as TGTGCCAGCAGTCTCAGAGCGGCCGGGGAGCTGTTTTTT. Translated: CASSLRAAGELFF.

The V and J genes are TRBV7-9 and TRBJ1-3; D not resolved. The CDR3 spans 15 residues. Trimming pared 5 bases from V and 0 bases from J, leaving 11 bases between. CDR1 is SEHNR and CDR2 is FQNEAQ in the germline V gene (reference sequence). The CDR3 DNA sequence: TGTGCCAGCAGCCCCCGACGGAGCTCTGGAAACACCATATATTTT. This translates into CASSPRRSSGNTIYF. Full variable domain (missing parts from reference TRBV7-9 and TRBJ1-3): DTGVSQNPRHKITKRGQNVTFRCDPISEHNRLYWYRQTLGQGPEFLTYFQNEAQLEKSRLLSDRFSAERPKGSFSTLEIQRTEQGDSAMYLCASSPRRSSGNTIYFGEGSWLTVV.

The chain is built from TRBV9 and TRBJ1-1; tentatively, D is TRBD1 (6 bases). This CDR3 region has 14 residues. V lost 3 bases and J lost 6, with 15 bases in between. CDR1 SGDLS and CDR2 YYNGEE come from the germline V gene. The CDR3 DNA sequence: TGTGCCAGCAGCGCCAGTACAGGGTTCTCTGAAGCTTTCTTT. It is translated as CASSASTGFSEAFF. Using reference TRBV9 and TRBJ1-1 for the parts outside the CDR3, the full variable domain is DSGVTQTPKHLITATGQRVTLRCSPRSGDLSVYWYQQSLDQGLQFLIQYYNGEERAKGNILERFSAQQFPDLHSELNLSSLELGDSALYFCASSASTGFSEAFFGQGTRLTVV.

This chain joins TRBV10-1 and TRBJ2-2; no clear D gene. From germline, CDR1 is WNHNN and CDR2 SYGVQD (reference sequence). V was shortened by 3 bases and J by 7 bases, with 3 bases between the two germline ends. The CDR3 is 11 residues long. For the CDR3, the DNA is TGCGCCAGCAGTGACAGCGGGGAGCTGTTTTTT. This translates into CASSDSGELFF.

V usage is TRBV27 and J usage is TRBJ2-7, with unresolved D. This CDR3 has 13 residues. V was trimmed by 3 bases and J by 3 bases, leaving 9 bases between them. The germline V gene encodes CDR1 MNHEY and CDR2 SMNVEV (reference sequence). CDR3 nucleotide sequence: TGTGCCAGCAGTTTGGGCTCAGGCTACGAGCAGTACTTC. Translating gives CASSLGSGYEQYF.

V gene TRBV29-1 combines with J gene TRBJ2-5; 7 bases line up with TRBD2. Germline V gives CDR1 SQVTM, CDR2 ANQGSEA. The CDR3 spans 13 residues. CDR3 coding DNA: TGCAGGCCCCGGGACTACCGAGGGGAGACCCAGTACTTC. This gives the protein CRPRDYRGETQYF.